The rows below give T cell receptor beta chains drawn from one sample of a study of shared clonotypes between healthy human individuals. Repertoires were generated with immunoSEQ multiplex PCR, while TCRdb's copy carries only in-frame clones and drops some. This table holds some 690,000 clones, about 90% found once. The sequenced sample was memory CD8+ T cells from PBMCs. These receptor sequences come from a man aged 18 to 30 in good health. Some clones in this sample may be carry-over from other donors' samples. Both conserved end residues are part of each CDR3. The D gene is left open where the match is weak. Clone sizes are given selectively: once, few, many, or a class where the clone is expanded.

abundance: -
v_gene: TRBV19
len: 15
d_gene: TRBD1
j_gene: TRBJ2-7
CDR3aa: CASSAKTGYPYEQYF
CDR3nt: TGTGCCAGTAGTGCCAAGACAGGGTACCCCTACGAGCAGTACTTC

abundance: -
v_gene: TRBV15
len: 13
d_gene: -
j_gene: TRBJ2-7
CDR3aa: CATSGRLVSEQYF
CDR3nt: TGTGCCACCAGCGGTAGACTAGTCTCCGAGCAGTACTTC

abundance: -
v_gene: TRBV9
len: 15
d_gene: -
j_gene: TRBJ2-5
CDR3aa: CASSGGGTPGETQYF
CDR3nt: TGTGCCAGCAGCGGGGGCGGTACCCCTGGGGAGACCCAGTACTTC

abundance: -
v_gene: TRBV11-2
len: 16
d_gene: TRBD1
j_gene: TRBJ2-7
CDR3aa: CASSPPTGGVAYEQYF
CDR3nt: TGTGCCAGCAGCCCTCCTACAGGGGGCGTCGCCTACGAGCAGTACTTC

abundance: once
v_gene: TRBV4-2
len: 16
d_gene: -
j_gene: TRBJ2-7
CDR3aa: CASSQDWGQGRYEQYF
CDR3nt: TGTGCCAGCAGCCAAGATTGGGGTCAGGGACGATACGAGCAGTACTTC

abundance: -
v_gene: TRBV7-9
len: 16
d_gene: TRBD2
j_gene: TRBJ2-1
CDR3aa: CATLIRGRAPYNEQFF
CDR3nt: TGTGCCACCCTCATCCGCGGGAGGGCCCCCTACAATGAGCAGTTCTTC

abundance: -
v_gene: TRBV7-8
len: 17
d_gene: -
j_gene: TRBJ1-5
CDR3aa: CASLRTGGDYSNQPQHF
CDR3nt: TGTGCCAGCCTACGTACGGGGGGGGATTATAGCAATCAGCCCCAGCATTTT

abundance: -
v_gene: TRBV29-1
len: 14
d_gene: -
j_gene: TRBJ2-1
CDR3aa: CSVDGRAGANEQFF
CDR3nt: TGCAGCGTTGATGGTAGGGCAGGGGCGAATGAGCAGTTCTTC

abundance: -
v_gene: TRBV2
len: 19
d_gene: TRBD2
j_gene: TRBJ2-1
CDR3aa: CASSDPGLAGPPGLYEQFF
CDR3nt: TGTGCCAGCAGTGACCCGGGACTAGCGGGACCCCCCGGGTTATATGAGCAGTTCTTC

abundance: -
v_gene: TRBV6-5
len: 14
d_gene: -
j_gene: TRBJ2-2
CDR3aa: CASSRTENTGELFF
CDR3nt: TGTGCCAGCAGTCGGACAGAGAACACCGGGGAGCTGTTTTTT

abundance: -
v_gene: TRBV14
len: 16
d_gene: -
j_gene: TRBJ1-4
CDR3aa: CASSQDGTRSGEKLFF
CDR3nt: TGTGCCAGCAGCCAAGATGGGACCCGGAGCGGTGAAAAACTGTTTTTT

abundance: once
v_gene: TRBV21-1
len: 19
d_gene: -
j_gene: TRBJ1-1
CDR3aa: CASSNPLNPGPRVGTEAFF
CDR3nt: TGTGCCAGCAGCAATCCGCTCAACCCGGGACCCCGGGTCGGAACTGAAGCTTTCTTT

abundance: -
v_gene: TRBV28
len: 13
d_gene: -
j_gene: TRBJ2-7
CDR3aa: CASSFRQSYEQYF
CDR3nt: TGTGCCAGCAGTTTTCGGCAGTCCTACGAGCAGTACTTC

abundance: -
v_gene: TRBV7-9
len: 13
d_gene: -
j_gene: TRBJ2-2
CDR3aa: CASSFLYTGELFF
CDR3nt: TGTGCCAGCAGCTTTCTATACACCGGGGAGCTGTTTTTT

abundance: -
v_gene: TRBV27
len: 17
d_gene: -
j_gene: TRBJ2-2
CDR3aa: CASSLLSFPDNTGELFF
CDR3nt: TGTGCCAGCAGTTTACTTTCCTTCCCAGATAACACCGGGGAGCTGTTTTTT

abundance: -
v_gene: TRBV28
len: 16
d_gene: -
j_gene: TRBJ2-2
CDR3aa: CASRGKATANTGELFF
CDR3nt: TGTGCCAGCAGAGGAAAAGCGACCGCGAACACCGGGGAGCTGTTTTTT

abundance: -
v_gene: TRBV9
len: 13
d_gene: -
j_gene: TRBJ2-2
CDR3aa: CASSTGGAGELFF
CDR3nt: TGTGCCAGCAGCACGGGTGGGGCCGGGGAGCTGTTTTTT